The T cell receptor beta chain under discussion was sequenced for a study of T cells in Graves' hyperthyroidism and ophthalmopathy. The wider study: Peripheral blood was collected at initial diagnosis, before any treatment.

Exclusion of patients followed from uncontrolled infection, other autoimmune disease, pregnancy or lactation. The germline V gene encodes CDR1 MNHEY and CDR2 SVGEGT. Trimming cost V 4 bases and J 2 bases, with 15 bases left between them. This CDR3 has 16 amino acids. Using RNA transcripts as the source, TCR beta CDR3 regions were amplified. A set of HTBI primers served as the primers for a first-round RT-PCR of the TCR CDR3. TCRdb re-derived calls from the multiplex PCR reads in MiXCR, one entry per CDR3 protein. The sample contains 490,000 or so distinct CDR3 sequences, approximately 22% of which appear only once. Only a few counts were recorded for this clonotype.

The receptor's source is a woman in her 70s with Graves' ophthalmopathy. Sequenced material: blood. This chain uses TRBV6-2 or TRBV6-3 with TRBJ2-1; perhaps TRBD2 as D (6 bases). In nucleotides, the CDR3 is TGTGCCAGCAGTTCCGGGACTTTCGGGACCTACAATGAGCAGTTCTTC. Encoded protein: CASSSGTFGTYNEQFF.